This entry lists 10 T cell receptor beta chains sequenced from one sample in a study of cytomegalovirus exposure and HLA in healthy donors. A multiplex PCR was run with 60 Vbeta primers and 13 Jbeta primers. The data were produced by immunoSEQ multiplex PCR, yet TCRdb's version contains in-frame clones alone and is incomplete. The sample lists fewer than 150,000 clones; around 72% were seen once. Specimen: PBMCs. The receptors were sampled from a human donor in good health.

Notes on this clone: An end of the junction differs from the germline gene, which may be a read error. Other DNA sequences in this specimen translate into the identical CDR3. The V gene is TRBV7-9, the J gene TRBJ1-5; 10 bases align to TRBD1. Germline V gene data show CDR1 as SEHNR and CDR2 as FQNEAQ (reference sequence). CDR3 length: 14 residues. CDR3 sequence: CASSPGTGVQPQHF. CDR3 sequence (DNA): TGCGCCAGCAGCCCCGGGACAGGGGTACAGCCCCAGCATTTT.

The V and J genes are TRBV6-1 and TRBJ2-3, with 11 bases lining up with TRBD1. CDR1 and CDR2 from the germline V gene are MNHNS and SASEGT. Germline trimming cut 3 bases from V and 3 bases from J; bases unmatched to any gene: 11. This CDR3 has 18 amino acids. CDR3 bases: TGTGCCAGCAGTGACCGTGTCGGGACAGGGGGTAATACAGATACGCAGTATTTT. Its protein product is CASSDRVGTGGNTDTQYF.

This clone showed up many times. The V call is TRBV6-4, the J call TRBJ1-1; D gene unclear. Germline CDR1 reads MRHNA; CDR2 reads SNTAGT. Trimming stripped 4 bases from V and 5 bases from J, with 11 bases between. CDR3 size: 13 residues. The CDR3 is CASSAGSETEAFF. For the CDR3, the DNA is TGTGCCAGCAGTGCGGGATCGGAGACTGAAGCTTTCTTT.

The CDR3 DNA reads TGTGCCAGTAGTATAGGGGGGCAAAGCAATCAGCCCCAGCATTTT. Translated, it gives CASSIGGQSNQPQHF. The chain links TRBV19 to TRBJ1-5; TRBD1 is a possible D gene (6 bases). Germline V gene data show CDR1 as LNHDA and CDR2 as SQIVND (reference sequence). The CDR3 spans 15 residues. Between the trimmed V and J ends, which lost 1 base and 1 base, there was a span of 8 bases.

The chain is built from TRBV6-6 and TRBJ2-1; the match to TRBD2 covers 8 bases. The CDR3 runs 15 residues. From germline, CDR1 is MNHNY and CDR2 SVGAGI (reference sequence). V was clipped by 0 bases and J by 5 bases; unmatched bases: 3. The CDR3 DNA reads as TGTGCCAGCAGTTACTCGATACTAGCGGACAATGAGCAGTTCTTC. Its translation is CASSYSILADNEQFF.

V and J are TRBV30 and TRBJ2-1; 8 bases fit TRBD2. This CDR3 region has 14 residues. J lost 6 bases, V lost 3 bases, and 7 bases had no gene match. Germline CDR1 GTSNPN, CDR2 SVGIG (reference sequence). The CDR3 nucleotides read TGTGCCTGGAGGCGGGGGGTGGGGTTCAATGAGCAGTTCTTC. It yields the protein CAWRRGVGFNEQFF.

A remark on this clone: This specimen includes other DNA sequences encoding the same CDR3. The rearrangement links TRBV4-1 to TRBJ1-2; D is perhaps TRBD1 (5 bases). The CDR3 is made up of 14 amino acids. The V gene lost 0 bases and the J gene lost 2 bases, with 7 bases spanning the gap. Germline V gene sequence: CDR1 MGHRA, CDR2 YSYEKL. In DNA form, the CDR3 reads TGCGCCAGCAGCCAAGATCGGGGGAACTATGGCTACACCTTC. Encoded protein: CASSQDRGNYGYTF.

V and J are TRBV6-5 and TRBJ2-7; D may be TRBD2 (6 bases). Germline loops: CDR1 MNHEY, CDR2 SVGAGI. This CDR3 has 16 residues. The V end was cut by 4 bases, the J end by 3 bases, with 19 bases between. The CDR3, as DNA: TGTGCCAGCAGTTCCCGTAGCGGACTCAAGGTCTACGAGCAGTACTTC. It codes for CASSSRSGLKVYEQYF.

V and J are TRBV27 and TRBJ2-3, with 8 bases lining up with TRBD1. Unmatched junction bases numbered 2, after V lost 5 bases and J lost 4 bases. The CDR3 contains 13 residues. Per the germline V gene, CDR1 is MNHEY and CDR2 is SMNVEV (reference sequence). CDR3 region: CASSPQGADTQYF. In DNA form, the CDR3 reads TGTGCCAGCAGTCCACAGGGGGCAGATACGCAGTATTTT.

The chain has TRBV5-4 and TRBJ2-5, with a possible D match to TRBD2 (5 bases). V lost 5 bases and J 5 bases, leaving 7 bases between the germline ends. The CDR3 consists of 11 residues. The germline V gene encodes CDR1 SGHNT and CDR2 YYREEE (reference sequence). This CDR3 reads CASSSGETQYF. The CDR3 DNA is TGTGCCAGCAGTTCGGGGGAGACCCAGTACTTC.